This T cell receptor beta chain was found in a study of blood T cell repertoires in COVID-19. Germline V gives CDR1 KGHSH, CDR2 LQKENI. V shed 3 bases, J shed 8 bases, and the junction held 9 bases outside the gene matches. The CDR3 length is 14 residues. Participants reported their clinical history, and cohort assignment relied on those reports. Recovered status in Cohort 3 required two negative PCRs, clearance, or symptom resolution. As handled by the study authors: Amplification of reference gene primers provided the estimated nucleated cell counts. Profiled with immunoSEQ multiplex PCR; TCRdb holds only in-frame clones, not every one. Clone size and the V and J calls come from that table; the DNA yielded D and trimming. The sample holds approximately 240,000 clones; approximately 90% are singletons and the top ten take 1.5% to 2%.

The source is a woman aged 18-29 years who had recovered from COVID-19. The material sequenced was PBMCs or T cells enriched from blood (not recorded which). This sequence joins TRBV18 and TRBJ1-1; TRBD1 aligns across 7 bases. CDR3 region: CASSPGQATTEAFF. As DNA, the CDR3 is TGTGCCAGCTCACCCGGACAGGCGACTACGGAAGCTTTCTTT.